The rows below give T cell receptor beta chains drawn from one sample of a study of blood T cell repertoires in COVID-19. Sequencing was performed with immunoSEQ multiplex PCR; in TCRdb, only in-frame clones are kept and a portion is missing. The profile shows around 170,000 clones, roughly 80% of them singletons. What was sequenced was PBMCs or T cells enriched from blood (not recorded which). The receptors derive from a man aged 50 to 60 who had recovered from COVID-19. Both conserved end residues are part of each CDR3.

j_call v_call cdr3_aa
TRBJ2-2 TRBV6-6 CASSPLRDRGRTGELFF
TRBJ2-1 TRBV28 CASSRERTSGNNEQFF
TRBJ1-3 TRBV6-2/TRBV6-3 CASSQGQLHSGNTIYF
TRBJ1-3 TRBV3-1/TRBV3-2 CASSPRGSGNTIYF
TRBJ2-3 TRBV7-3 CASSLSGGAVDTQYF
TRBJ1-2 TRBV5-4 CASSWGQVYGYTF
TRBJ2-3 TRBV27 CASSLLGGGSTDTQYF
TRBJ2-7 TRBV5-1 CASSLTAGGYEQYF
TRBJ1-6 TRBV6-5 CASSTGTGLNSPLHF
TRBJ1-2 TRBV7-9 CASSPEDRLGYTF
TRBJ1-2 TRBV3-1/TRBV3-2 CASSQPTAGRKGYTF
TRBJ1-2 TRBV30 CAWRRERVYGYTF
TRBJ2-1 TRBV5-1 CASSLEAGGSNEQFF
TRBJ1-5 TRBV19 CASSIDGRDNQPQHF
TRBJ2-7 TRBV5-3 CARILPGPGHYSYEQYF
TRBJ2-5 TRBV30 CAWSRSGATQYF
TRBJ1-1 TRBV29-1 CSVRGTEMNTEAFF
TRBJ2-7 TRBV7-9 CASSFRTEGEQYF
TRBJ1-4 TRBV5-6 CASSFRFPDQTEKLFF
TRBJ1-1 TRBV18 CASSQGALNTEAFF
TRBJ1-3 TRBV2 CASRRDTGNTIYF
TRBJ2-2 TRBV11-2 CASSNLAGGNTGELFF
TRBJ2-1 TRBV21-1 CAGPKWGTSESYNEQFF
TRBJ1-5 TRBV5-8 CASSPGDRVSQHF
TRBJ1-3 TRBV2 CASSRQSSGNTIYF
TRBJ2-1 TRBV19 CASSIVSGGGGEQFF
TRBJ1-2 TRBV4-3 CASSQDWWQTNGYTF
TRBJ1-3 TRBV19 CASSTGATGNTIYF
TRBJ1-4 TRBV4-3 CASSQDLGAQGKWKLFF
TRBJ1-2 TRBV7-9 CASSFTANYGYTF
TRBJ1-3 TRBV7-3 CASSLGGVGNTIYF
TRBJ1-1 TRBV19 CASSRGGRNTEAFF
TRBJ2-7 TRBV10-2 CASADRGRYEQYF
TRBJ2-1 TRBV2 CATLGGRREQFF
TRBJ1-6 TRBV28 CASSFLGSHSPLHF
TRBJ1-5 TRBV12-5 CASGWLADQPQHF
TRBJ1-2 TRBV4-2 CASSQELTGNYGYTF
TRBJ2-7 TRBV5-1 CASGLLDSLSYEQYF
TRBJ1-2 TRBV9 CASSRQGTIYGYTF
TRBJ1-1 TRBV10-1 CASSDQGGMNTEAFF
TRBJ1-6 TRBV9 CASSVAGGTDNSPLHF
TRBJ1-2 TRBV27 CASSPDSNYGYTF
TRBJ2-2 TRBV28 CAAAIAGGTGELFF
TRBJ2-5 TRBV18 CASSARGETQYF
TRBJ1-5 TRBV10-3 CAISGTGRSNQPQHF
TRBJ1-2 TRBV2 CASTGQGRHGYTF
TRBJ2-1 TRBV29-1 CSVDGGPSSYNEQFF
TRBJ2-1 TRBV2 CASGQIPGNEQFF